This T cell receptor (beta chain) stems from a study of blood T cell repertoires in COVID-19. Study context: Acute and convalescent COVID-19 specimens originated in the United States, Italy and Spain. PBMCs, B-cell-depleted T cells, or T cells were the source of the cDNA or gDNA that made up the material.

There are 16 residues in the CDR3. Germline V gives CDR1 SGHTA, CDR2 FQGNSA. V was cut by 3 bases and J by 3 bases, with 15 bases left in between. The method was immunoSEQ multiplex PCR; TCRdb's version includes in-frame clones alone and lacks a portion of them. This sample carries some 150,000 clones, around 90% of them seen once, and the ten largest clones take 1.5% to 1.7%. The J gene is TRBJ1-3, the V gene TRBV7-2, with D perhaps TRBD1 (6 bases). Sequenced sample: peripheral blood. The TCR was taken from a woman aged 55-75 years with acute or convalescent COVID-19. CDR3 loop: CASSFTQGSGGNTIYF. CDR3 DNA: TGTGCCAGCAGCTTTACTCAGGGGAGTGGTGGAAACACCATATATTTT.